This T cell receptor beta chain was retrieved from a study of blood T cell repertoires in COVID-19. Study at large: T cells, B-cell-depleted T cells, or PBMCs supplied cDNA or gDNA.

This CDR3 spans 15 amino acids. Trimming took off 4 bases at V and 2 bases at J, with 14 bases between the two ends. Enrolled during active infection, Seattle patients were then followed longitudinally. Original handling: Amplification from reference gene primers served as the basis for estimated nucleated cell counts. This table comes from immunoSEQ multiplex PCR, and its TCRdb copy is limited to in-frame clones, with some not included. That table furnishes V, J and clone size, whereas the DNA furnished D and trimming. This sample has some 290,000 clones, with almost 90% found just once. Sequences were obtained from peripheral blood. The source of this sequence is a woman between 25 and 40 years old with COVID-19, enrolled during active disease. This chain joins TRBV23-1 and TRBJ2-5; D is unclear. TRBV23-1 is labeled an ORF, and its function is uncertain. The CDR3 nucleotides read TGCGCCAGCAGTCTCCCTGGAGAAGAACAAGAGACCCAGTACTTC. Its protein product is CASSLPGEEQETQYF.